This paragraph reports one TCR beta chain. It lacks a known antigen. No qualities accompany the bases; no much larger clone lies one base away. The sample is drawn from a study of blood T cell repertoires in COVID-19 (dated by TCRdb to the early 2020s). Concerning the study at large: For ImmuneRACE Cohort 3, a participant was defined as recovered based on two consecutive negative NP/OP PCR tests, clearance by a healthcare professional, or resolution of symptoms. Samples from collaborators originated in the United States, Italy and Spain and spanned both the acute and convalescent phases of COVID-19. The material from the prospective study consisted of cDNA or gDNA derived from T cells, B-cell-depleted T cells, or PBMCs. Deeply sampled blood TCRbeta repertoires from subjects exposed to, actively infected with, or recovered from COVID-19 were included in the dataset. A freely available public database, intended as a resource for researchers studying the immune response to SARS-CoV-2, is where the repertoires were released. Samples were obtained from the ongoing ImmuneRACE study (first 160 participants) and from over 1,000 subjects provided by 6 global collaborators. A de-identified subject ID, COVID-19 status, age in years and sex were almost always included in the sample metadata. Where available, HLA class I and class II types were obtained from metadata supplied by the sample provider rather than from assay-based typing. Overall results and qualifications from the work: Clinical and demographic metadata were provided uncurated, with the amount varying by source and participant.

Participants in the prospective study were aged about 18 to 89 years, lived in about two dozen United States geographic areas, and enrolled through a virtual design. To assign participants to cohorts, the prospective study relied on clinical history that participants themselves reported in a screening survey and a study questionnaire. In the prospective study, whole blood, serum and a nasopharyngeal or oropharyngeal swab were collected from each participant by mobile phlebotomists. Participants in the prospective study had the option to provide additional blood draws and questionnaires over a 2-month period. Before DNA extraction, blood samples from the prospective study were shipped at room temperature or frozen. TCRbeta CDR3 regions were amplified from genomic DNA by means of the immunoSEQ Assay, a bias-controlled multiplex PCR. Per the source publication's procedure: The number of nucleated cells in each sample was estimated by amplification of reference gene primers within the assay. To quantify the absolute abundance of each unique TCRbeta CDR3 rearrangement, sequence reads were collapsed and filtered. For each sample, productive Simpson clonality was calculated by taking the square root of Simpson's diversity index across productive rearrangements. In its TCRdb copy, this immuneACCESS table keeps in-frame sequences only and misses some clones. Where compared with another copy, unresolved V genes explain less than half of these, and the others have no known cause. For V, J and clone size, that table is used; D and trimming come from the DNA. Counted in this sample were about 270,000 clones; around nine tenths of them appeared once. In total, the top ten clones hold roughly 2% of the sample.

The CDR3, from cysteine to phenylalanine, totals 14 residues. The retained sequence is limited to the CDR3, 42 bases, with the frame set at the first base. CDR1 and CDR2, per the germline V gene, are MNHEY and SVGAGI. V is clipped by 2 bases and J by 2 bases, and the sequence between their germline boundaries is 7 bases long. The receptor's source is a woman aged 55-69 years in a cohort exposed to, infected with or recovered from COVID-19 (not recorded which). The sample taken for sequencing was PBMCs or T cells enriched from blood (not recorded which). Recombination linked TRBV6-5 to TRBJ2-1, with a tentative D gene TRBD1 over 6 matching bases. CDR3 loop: CASSYRTAYNEQFF. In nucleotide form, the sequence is TGTGCCAGCAGTTACCGGACAGCCTACAATGAGCAGTTCTTC.